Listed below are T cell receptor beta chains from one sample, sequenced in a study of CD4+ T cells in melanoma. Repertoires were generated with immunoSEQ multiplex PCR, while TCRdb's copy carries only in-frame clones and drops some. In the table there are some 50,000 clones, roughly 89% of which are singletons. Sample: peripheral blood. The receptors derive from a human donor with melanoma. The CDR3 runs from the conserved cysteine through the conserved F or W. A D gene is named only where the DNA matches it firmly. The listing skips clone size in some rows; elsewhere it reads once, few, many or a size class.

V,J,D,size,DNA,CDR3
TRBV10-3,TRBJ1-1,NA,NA,TGTGCCATCAGTGGGGCCGGCTCGAACACTGAAGCTTTCTTT,CAISGAGSNTEAFF
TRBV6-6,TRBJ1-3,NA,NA,TGTGCCAGCAGTTACTCGGCAGTACGCTCTGGAAACACCATATATTTT,CASSYSAVRSGNTIYF
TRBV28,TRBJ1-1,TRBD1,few,TGTGCCAGCACCCTTACAGGGGACACTGAAGCTTTCTTT,CASTLTGDTEAFF
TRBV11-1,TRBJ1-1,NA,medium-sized,TGTGCCAGCAGCTTATCGGGGGCGTACACTGAAGCTTTCTTT,CASSLSGAYTEAFF
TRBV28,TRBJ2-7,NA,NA,TGTGCCAGCGGGGGCAACTCCTACGAGCAGTACTTC,CASGGNSYEQYF
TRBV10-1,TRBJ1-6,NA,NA,TGCGCCAGCAGTGAGTCGGGGTCACCCCTCCACTTT,CASSESGSPLHF
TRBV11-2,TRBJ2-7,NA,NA,TGTGCCAGCAGCCTCTGGTGGGGTCATGCCTACGAGCAGTACTTC,CASSLWWGHAYEQYF
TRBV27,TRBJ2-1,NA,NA,TGTGCCAGCAGTTTTATCGGATGGGACCCCAATGAGCAGTTCTTC,CASSFIGWDPNEQFF
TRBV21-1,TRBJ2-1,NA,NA,TGTGCCAGCAGCAAAAGAGGGACAGGGCTTAAAATCGCTGTCTTC,CASSKRGTGLKIAVF
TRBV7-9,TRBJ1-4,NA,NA,TGTGCCAGCAGCCCCCGGGGTGGAACTAATGAAAAACTGTTTTTT,CASSPRGGTNEKLFF
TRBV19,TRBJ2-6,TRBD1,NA,TGTGCCAGTAGGGACAGGGGGACTGGGGCCAACGTCCTGACTTTC,CASRDRGTGANVLTF
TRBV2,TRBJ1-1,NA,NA,TGTGCCAGCAGTGAACGGGAGAACACTGAAGCTTTCTTT,CASSERENTEAFF
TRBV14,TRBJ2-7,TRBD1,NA,TGTGCCAGCAGCCAAGATTTCGGGACAGGGATGTACGAGCAGTACTTC,CASSQDFGTGMYEQYF
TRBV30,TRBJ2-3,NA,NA,TGTGCCTGGAGTGTACGCTTTACCCAGTATTTT,CAWSVRFTQYF
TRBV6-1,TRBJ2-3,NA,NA,TGTGCCAGCAGTGAAGCGGGCCAGACCCCCACAGATACGCAGTATTTT,CASSEAGQTPTDTQYF
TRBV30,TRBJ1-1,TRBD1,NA,TGTGCCTGGAGTAACAGGGGACTCTTTACTGAAGCTTTCTTT,CAWSNRGLFTEAFF
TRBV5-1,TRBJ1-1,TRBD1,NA,TGCGCCAGCAGCTTGGGACAGGGGATGAACACTGAAGCTTTCTTT,CASSLGQGMNTEAFF
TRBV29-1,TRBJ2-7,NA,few,TGCAGCGTTGAAACCGGGGGCCCCTACGAGCAGTACTTC,CSVETGGPYEQYF
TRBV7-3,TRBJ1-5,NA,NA,TGTGCCAGCAGCTTTCAGGGAGTCAATCAGCCCCAGCATTTT,CASSFQGVNQPQHF
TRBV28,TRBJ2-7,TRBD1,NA,TGTGCCAGCAGTTCCCCCGGGACAGTATCCTACGAGCAGTACTTC,CASSSPGTVSYEQYF
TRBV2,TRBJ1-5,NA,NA,TGTGCCAGCAGTGTAAGTCGGGGATATAGCAATCAGCCCCAGCATTTT,CASSVSRGYSNQPQHF
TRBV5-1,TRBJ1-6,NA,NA,TGCGCCAGCACCATAGGATTCCTTAATTCACCCCTCCACTTT,CASTIGFLNSPLHF
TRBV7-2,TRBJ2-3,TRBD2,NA,TGTGCCAGCAGCCAAAATCTAGCGGGGGGCCCAGATACGCAGTATTTT,CASSQNLAGGPDTQYF
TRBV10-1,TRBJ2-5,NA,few,TGCGCCAGCAGTGATAGGGGACAAGAGACCCAGTACTTC,CASSDRGQETQYF
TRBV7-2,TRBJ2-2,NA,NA,TGTGCCAGCAGCCTACAACAGGGCGGGGAGCTGTTTTTT,CASSLQQGGELFF
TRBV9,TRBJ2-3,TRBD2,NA,TGTGCCAGCAGCGTCCAGCGGGGGGGTAGCACAGATACGCAGTATTTT,CASSVQRGGSTDTQYF
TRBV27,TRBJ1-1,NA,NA,TGTGCCAGCAGTTTATCCAAGGGCATGAACACTGAAGCTTTCTTT,CASSLSKGMNTEAFF
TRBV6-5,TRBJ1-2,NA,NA,TGTGCCAGCAGTGGCGGACAGCAGGGCTACACCTTC,CASSGGQQGYTF
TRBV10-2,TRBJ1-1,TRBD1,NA,TGCGCCAGCGGCGGACAGGGGATGAACACTGAAGCTTTCTTT,CASGGQGMNTEAFF
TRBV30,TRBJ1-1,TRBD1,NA,TGTGCCTGGGGTGTCAGGGGGGGAAGTCTGGCTTTCTTT,CAWGVRGGSLAFF
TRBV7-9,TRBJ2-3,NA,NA,TGTGCCAGCAGCCCGGCGGCCGATACGCAGTATTTT,CASSPAADTQYF
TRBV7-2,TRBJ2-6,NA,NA,TGTGCCAGCAGCGCATACAGGGCATCTGGGGCCAACGTCCTGACTTTC,CASSAYRASGANVLTF
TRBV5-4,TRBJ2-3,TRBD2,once,TGTGCCAGCACGGAGCGGGGGGGTTACACAGATACGCAGTATTTT,CASTERGGYTDTQYF
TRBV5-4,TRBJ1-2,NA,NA,TGTGCCAGCAGCTTGGTAGGCACGGAAGGTGGCTACACCTTC,CASSLVGTEGGYTF
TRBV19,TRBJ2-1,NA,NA,TGTGCCAGTAGTGGGGGACCCAACCTGTTGGGCAATGAGCAGTTCTTC,CASSGGPNLLGNEQFF
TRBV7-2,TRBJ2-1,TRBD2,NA,TGTGCCAGCAGCTTAGGGGGACTAGCGGGGGCCTATGAGCAGTTCTTC,CASSLGGLAGAYEQFF
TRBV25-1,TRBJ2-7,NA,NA,TGTGCCAGCTCCTGGACGGGCTCCTACGAGCAGTACTTC,CASSWTGSYEQYF
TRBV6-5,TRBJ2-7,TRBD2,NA,TGTGCCAGCAGTCCCAGTGGGGGGGTAACCTACGAGCAGTACTTC,CASSPSGGVTYEQYF
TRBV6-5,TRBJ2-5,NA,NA,TGTGCCAGCACCCCCCCGGGTACGCCAGAGACCCAGTACTTC,CASTPPGTPETQYF
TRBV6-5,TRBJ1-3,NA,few,TGTGCCAGCGCCGTAGGGGCTGGAAACACCATATATTTT,CASAVGAGNTIYF
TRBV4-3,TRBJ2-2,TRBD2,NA,TGCGCCAGCAGCCAAGAAGCGGGGGCCGGGGAGCTGTTTTTT,CASSQEAGAGELFF
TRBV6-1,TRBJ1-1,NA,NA,TGTGCCATCAGCAGGGCTGGAAACACTGAAGCTTTCTTT,CAISRAGNTEAFF
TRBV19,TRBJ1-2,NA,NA,TGTGCCAGTACCGAAAGGGGCGGCTACACCTTC,CASTERGGYTF
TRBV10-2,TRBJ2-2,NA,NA,TGCGCCAGCAGTGAGTCGAAGGTGGGGGGGCCTGTCACCGGGGAGCTGTTTTTT,CASSESKVGGPVTGELFF
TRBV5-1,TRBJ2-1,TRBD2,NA,TGCGCCAGCAGCTTGGGAGCGGCGGGGGGGAACAATGAGCAGTTCTTC,CASSLGAAGGNNEQFF
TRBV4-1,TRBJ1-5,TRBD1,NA,TGCGCCAGCAGCCCAGGGGGCGCGAGCAATCAGCCCCAGCATTTT,CASSPGGASNQPQHF
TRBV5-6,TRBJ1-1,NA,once,TGTGCCAGCAGCTTGGTGGGGGGGGCGAACACTGAAGCTTTCTTT,CASSLVGGANTEAFF
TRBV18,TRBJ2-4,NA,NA,TGTGCCAGCTCACCACCCGAACAGCGAGCCAAAAACATTCAGTACTTC,CASSPPEQRAKNIQYF
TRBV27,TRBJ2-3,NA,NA,TGTGCCAGCAGTCCCAAGGGTCTAGCAACAGATACGCAGTATTTT,CASSPKGLATDTQYF
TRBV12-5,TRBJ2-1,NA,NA,TGTGCTAGTGGTCCCGGGGCGGAATACAATGAGCAGTTCTTC,CASGPGAEYNEQFF
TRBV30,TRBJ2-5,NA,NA,TGTGCCTGGAATAGGGAGCGGCGGGAGACCCAGTACTTC,CAWNRERRETQYF
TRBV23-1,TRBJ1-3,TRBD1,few,TGCGCCAGCAGCCCGACAGGGGGCGGGAACCACTCTGGAAACACCATATATTTT,CASSPTGGGNHSGNTIYF
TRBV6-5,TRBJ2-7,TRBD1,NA,TGTGCCAGCAGCCCGACAGGGGGGACCTACGAGCAGTACTTC,CASSPTGGTYEQYF
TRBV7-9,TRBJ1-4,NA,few,TGTGCCAGCAGCTCGGACAGCCAAAAACTGTTTTTT,CASSSDSQKLFF
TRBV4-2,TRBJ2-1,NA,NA,TGTGCCAGCAGCTCCTCACTAGCTTGGTCCTACAATGAGCAGTTCTTC,CASSSSLAWSYNEQFF
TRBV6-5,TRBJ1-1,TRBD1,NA,TGTGCCAGCAGTTCAGGACAGGGCCTTAGAGAAGCTTTCTTT,CASSSGQGLREAFF
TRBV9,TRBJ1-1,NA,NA,TGTGCCAGCAGCGTTGGACAAAAGAACACTGAAGCTTTCTTT,CASSVGQKNTEAFF